This TCR beta chain emerged from a study of shared clonotypes between healthy human individuals. Whole-study context: Serving as donors were a couple of women and three men, whose ages spanned 18 to 49. Regarding the study as a whole: Only blood was sampled, and tissue TCR repertoires likely differ from blood ones.

Of note for this clone: The antigen remains undetermined.

Deep was the level used in running the assay. Clones were read by immunoSEQ multiplex PCR, and TCRdb kept only the in-frame ones, dropping some. Of 2 million to 2.5 million clones in the sample, approximately 96% were seen once. Germline CDR1 MNHEY, CDR2 SMNVEV (reference sequence). The CDR3 spans 15 residues. With V trimmed by 6 bases and J by 5 bases, 9 bases remained unmatched. Sequenced material: naive CD4+ T cells sorted from blood. The subset is: CD45RA+ positively selected. The chain has TRBV27 and TRBJ1-5, with 8 bases aligning to TRBD1. This receptor was obtained from a man aged 18 to 35 in good health. The CDR3 is CASSPRTGLDQPQHF. CDR3 nucleotides: TGTGCCAGCAGCCCTCGGACAGGGTTGGATCAGCCCCAGCATTTT.